This TCR beta chain came from a study of T cell repertoires in cytomegalovirus infection. This clonotype was seen ten or more times. What it binds is unknown. TCRdb passed the reads through MiXCR, listing each CDR3 protein once. The sample records over 100,000 distinct CDR3 sequences, around 9.1% being singletons. Study-wide results and limits: In two of eight donors, the top clonotype was HLA-C-restricted CMV-specific.

Trimming removed 6 bases from V and 0 bases from J, with 2 bases in between. The CDR3 length is 11 residues. CDR1 is MDHEN, CDR2 SYDVKM, per germline. The sequenced sample consisted of PBMCs, sequenced either directly or after in vitro stimulation (not recorded which). The J gene is TRBJ1-1, the V gene TRBV28, with D hard to call. This sequence originates from a human donor in good health (CMV status not recorded). Some clones in this sample may be carry-over from other donors' samples. In DNA, the CDR3 is TGTGCCAGCAGGCTGAACACTGAAGCTTTCTTT. This translates into CASRLNTEAFF.